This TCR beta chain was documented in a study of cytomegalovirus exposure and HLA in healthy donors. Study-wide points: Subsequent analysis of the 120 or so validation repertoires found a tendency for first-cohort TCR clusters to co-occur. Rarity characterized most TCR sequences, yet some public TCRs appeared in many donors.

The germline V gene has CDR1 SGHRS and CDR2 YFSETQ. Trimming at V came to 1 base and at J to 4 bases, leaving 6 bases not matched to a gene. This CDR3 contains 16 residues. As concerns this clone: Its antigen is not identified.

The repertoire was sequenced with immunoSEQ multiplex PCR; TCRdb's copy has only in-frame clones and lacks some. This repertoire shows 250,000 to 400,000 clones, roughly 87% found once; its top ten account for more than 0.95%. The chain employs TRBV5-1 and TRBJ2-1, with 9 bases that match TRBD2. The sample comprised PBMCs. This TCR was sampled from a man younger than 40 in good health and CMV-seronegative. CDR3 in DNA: TGCGCCAGCAGCTTGCAGGCGGGGGGGATGTACAATGAGCAGTTCTTC. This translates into CASSLQAGGMYNEQFF. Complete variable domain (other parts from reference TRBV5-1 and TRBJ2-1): KAGVTQTPRYLIKTRGQQVTLSCSPISGHRSVSWYQQTPGQGLQFLFEYFSETQRNKGNFPGRFSGRQFSNSRSEMNVSTLELGDSALYLCASSLQAGGMYNEQFFGPGTRLTVL.